The clone carrying this T cell receptor beta chain was observed many times. Its specificity is unknown. Peripheral blood, roughly 9.1 milliliters per donor, was collected. The sample belongs to a study of blood T cells in healthy people across ages. The V gene's germline CDR1 is ENHRY and CDR2 SYGVKD. The V end lost 0 bases, the J end lost 0 bases, and 6 bases lay between the germline ends. The CDR3 spans 15 residues. With a J-beta primer mix and a sample-barcoded 5' primer, a second PCR ran 7 to 11 cycles. TCRdb used MiXCR to reprocess the 5' RACE reads, holding one entry per CDR3 protein. The sample lists roughly 930,000 distinct CDR3 sequences, 40% to 60% seen once, with under 15% in the top ten. General study results and limits: Per million T cells, TCR beta diversity dropped roughly linearly as age increased. Lack of knowledge of donor CMV status possibly confounded expanded clonotype changes.

The sample taken for sequencing was blood. The TCR was taken from a man aged 25 to 45 in good health. The J gene is TRBJ2-1, the V gene TRBV10-3; the D gene is possibly TRBD2 (5 bases). The CDR3 region is CAISESRGSYNEQFF. CDR3 coding DNA: TGTGCCATCAGTGAGTCCCGGGGCTCCTACAATGAGCAGTTCTTC.